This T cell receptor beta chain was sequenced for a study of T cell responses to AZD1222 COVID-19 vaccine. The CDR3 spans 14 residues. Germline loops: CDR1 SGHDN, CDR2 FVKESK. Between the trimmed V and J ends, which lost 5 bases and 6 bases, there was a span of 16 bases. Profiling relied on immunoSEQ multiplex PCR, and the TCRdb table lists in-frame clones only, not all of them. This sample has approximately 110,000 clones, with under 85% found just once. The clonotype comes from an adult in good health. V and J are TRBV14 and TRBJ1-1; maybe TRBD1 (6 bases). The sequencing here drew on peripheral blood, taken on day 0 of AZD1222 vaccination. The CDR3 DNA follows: TGTGCCAGCAGCATACATCAGGGGTTTGCTGAAGCTTTCTTT. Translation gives CASSIHQGFAEAFF.